This TCR beta chain was sequenced during a study of shared clonotypes between healthy human individuals. Study results and caveats: Clonotypes shared by all four sorted-subset donors had higher generation probabilities than non-shared clonotypes.

Trimming took off 0 bases at V and 5 bases at J, with 11 bases between the two ends. Germline V gene data show CDR1 as SGDLS and CDR2 as YYNGEE. CDR3 length: 15 amino acids. Here immunoSEQ multiplex PCR was the method, and the copy in TCRdb shows in-frame clones only, minus some. Seen here are more than 550,000 clones, 90% observed once, and the top ten hold less than 40%. Details on this clone: As yet, its antigen is unknown.

This receptor was taken from a man aged 18 to 30 in good health. Some clones in this sample may be carry-over from other donors' samples. This chain joins TRBV9 and TRBJ2-2; D might be TRBD2 (5 bases). Sequenced input: memory CD8+ T cells from PBMCs. Subset defined: CD45RO+ cells pooled with CCR7-negative TemRA cells. The CDR3 DNA reads as TGTGCCAGCAGCGTAGACCTTGGCGGGACCGGGGAGCTGTTTTTT. The encoded protein is CASSVDLGGTGELFF.